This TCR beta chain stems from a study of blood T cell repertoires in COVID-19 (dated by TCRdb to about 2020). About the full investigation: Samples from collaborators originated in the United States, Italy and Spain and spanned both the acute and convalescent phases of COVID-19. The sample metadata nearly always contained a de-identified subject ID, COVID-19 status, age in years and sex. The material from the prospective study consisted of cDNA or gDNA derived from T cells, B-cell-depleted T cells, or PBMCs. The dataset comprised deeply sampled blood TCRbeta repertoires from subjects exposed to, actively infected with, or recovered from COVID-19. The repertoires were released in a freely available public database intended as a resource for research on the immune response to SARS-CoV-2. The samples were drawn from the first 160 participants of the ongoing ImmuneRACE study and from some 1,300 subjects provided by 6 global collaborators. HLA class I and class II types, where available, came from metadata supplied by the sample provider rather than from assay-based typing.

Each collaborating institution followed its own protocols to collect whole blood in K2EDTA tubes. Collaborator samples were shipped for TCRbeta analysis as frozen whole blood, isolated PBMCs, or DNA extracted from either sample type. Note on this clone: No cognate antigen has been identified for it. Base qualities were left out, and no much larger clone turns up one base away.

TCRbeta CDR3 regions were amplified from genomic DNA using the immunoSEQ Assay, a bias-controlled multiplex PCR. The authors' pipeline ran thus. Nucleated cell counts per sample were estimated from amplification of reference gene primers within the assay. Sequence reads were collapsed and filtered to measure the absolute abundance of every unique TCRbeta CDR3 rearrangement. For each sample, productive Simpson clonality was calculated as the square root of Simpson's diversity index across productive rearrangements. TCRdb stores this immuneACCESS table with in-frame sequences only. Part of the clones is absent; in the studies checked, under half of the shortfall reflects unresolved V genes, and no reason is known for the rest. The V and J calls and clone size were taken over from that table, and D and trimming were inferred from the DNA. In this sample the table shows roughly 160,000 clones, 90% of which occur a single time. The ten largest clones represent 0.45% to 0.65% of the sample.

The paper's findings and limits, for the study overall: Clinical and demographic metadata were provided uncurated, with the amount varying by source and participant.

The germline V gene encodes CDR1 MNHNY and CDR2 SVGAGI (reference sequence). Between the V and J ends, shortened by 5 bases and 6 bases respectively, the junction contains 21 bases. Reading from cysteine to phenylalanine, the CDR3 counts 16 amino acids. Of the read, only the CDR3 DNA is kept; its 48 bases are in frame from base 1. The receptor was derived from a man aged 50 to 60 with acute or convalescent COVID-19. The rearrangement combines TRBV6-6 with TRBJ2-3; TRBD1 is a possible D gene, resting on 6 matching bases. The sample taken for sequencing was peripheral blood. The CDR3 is CASSTQGQLGLDTQYF. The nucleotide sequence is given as TGTGCCAGCAGTACCCAAGGACAGCTAGGTTTGGATACGCAGTATTTT.